Each of the 17 T cell receptor beta chains below was sequenced from the same sample in a study of OX40 agonist ivuxolimab in advanced cancers. Sequencing used immunoSEQ multiplex PCR; TCRdb keeps in-frame clones, though not all of them. The sample contains roughly 64,000 clones, about four fifths of which appear only once. The sequencing here drew on CD4+ or CD8+ T cells sorted from blood, taken in a trial of the OX40 agonist ivuxolimab. The receptors here all came from an adult with an advanced solid tumor such as melanoma, head and neck, liver or kidney cancer.

The chain carries TRBV18 and TRBJ2-5; tentatively, D is TRBD2 (6 bases). Trimming removed 1 base from V and 4 bases from J, with 7 bases in between. The CDR3 has 13 amino acids. Germline CDR1 KGHSH, CDR2 LQKENI. The CDR3 DNA is TGTGCCAGCTCACCACGGGACTCAGAGACCCAGTACTTC. Its translation: CASSPRDSETQYF.

Only a few counts were recorded for this clone. J is TRBJ2-7 and V is TRBV27; D possibly corresponds to TRBD1 (6 bases). Trimming stripped 6 bases from V and 3 bases from J, with 18 bases between. The CDR3 is 15 amino acids. The germline gives CDR1 MNHEY, CDR2 SMNVEV (reference sequence). In DNA form, the CDR3 reads TGTGCCAGCAGCGTCGCACCGGGACACCGCTACGAGCAGTACTTC. Its translation is CASSVAPGHRYEQYF.

V and J are TRBV9 and TRBJ1-2; D unresolved. CDR3 length equals 12 residues. The germline gives CDR1 SGDLS, CDR2 YYNGEE. Trimming left V 0 bases short and J 7 bases short, with 7 bases between. The CDR3, as DNA: TGTGCCAGCAGCGTAGTTCGGGGTGGCTACACCTTC. It is translated as CASSVVRGGYTF.

The chain uses TRBV29-1 and TRBJ2-3; D possibly corresponds to TRBD1 (6 bases). The germline V gene encodes CDR1 SQVTM and CDR2 ANQGSEA. This CDR3 has 15 residues. V was shortened by 3 bases and J by 4 bases, with 17 bases between the two germline ends. The CDR3 sequence is CSVESGLEGADTQYF. CDR3 nucleotide sequence: TGCAGCGTTGAGTCCGGCCTCGAGGGGGCAGATACGCAGTATTTT.

The rearrangement links TRBV7-6 to TRBJ2-2; TRBD2 matches at 12 bases. CDR1 and CDR2 from the germline V gene are SGHVS and FNYEAQ. With 0 bases clipped from V and 5 bases from J, the junction kept 4 bases outside the gene matches. The CDR3 extends over 17 amino acids. CDR3: CASSLALAGGPTGELFF. CDR3 nucleotide sequence: TGTGCCAGCAGCTTAGCCCTAGCGGGGGGGCCGACCGGGGAGCTGTTTTTT.

The chain employs TRBV7-2 and TRBJ2-5, with TRBD2 matching 12 bases. Germline CDR1 SGHTA, CDR2 FQGNSA. Trimming at V came to 1 base and at J to 4 bases, leaving 7 bases not matched to a gene. CDR3 size: 17 residues. CDR3 sequence (DNA): TGTGCCAGCAGCTTAGGACTAGCGGGGGCCGAGGGAGAGACCCAGTACTTC. Translation: CASSLGLAGAEGETQYF.

The chain joins TRBV5-6 to TRBJ1-2, with D uncertain. V was pared by 1 base and J by 3 bases, with 13 bases between. The length of the CDR3 is 15 residues. CDR1 and CDR2 from the germline V gene are SGHDT and YYEEEE. DNA for the CDR3: TGTGCCAGCAGCTTGATTGGCAGCGTCGACTATGGCTACACCTTC. Its protein is CASSLIGSVDYGYTF.

The rearrangement links TRBV2 to TRBJ2-1; a possible D gene is TRBD2 (6 bases). This CDR3 spans 14 amino acids. V lost 3 bases and J 8 bases, leaving 14 bases between the germline ends. The germline CDR1 and CDR2 sequences are SNHLY and FYNNEI. CDR3 in amino acids: CASSDGEGGDEQFF. The CDR3 DNA reads TGTGCCAGCAGTGACGGTGAGGGCGGGGATGAGCAGTTCTTC.

CDR3 protein: CASTPQWGYGYTF. CDR3 in DNA: TGTGCCAGCACCCCCCAATGGGGATATGGCTACACCTTC. The rearrangement links TRBV2 to TRBJ1-2; D is ambiguous. CDR1 and CDR2 from the germline V gene are SNHLY and FYNNEI. Trimming removed 7 bases from V and 5 bases from J, with 14 bases in between. The CDR3 has 13 residues.

The rearrangement links TRBV5-1 to TRBJ2-3; no reliable D call. The germline V gene encodes CDR1 SGHRS and CDR2 YFSETQ. This CDR3 contains 16 residues. Trimming removed 2 bases from V and 1 base from J, with 14 bases in between. DNA for the CDR3: TGCGCCAGCAGCTTAGGTACCCTTGGGGGCACAGATACGCAGTATTTT. Translation gives CASSLGTLGGTDTQYF.

The J gene is TRBJ1-2, the V gene TRBV2; D unresolved. Germline lookup yields CDR1 SNHLY and CDR2 FYNNEI. The CDR3 consists of 13 residues. Trimming left V 6 bases short and J 2 bases short, with 10 bases between. CDR3 DNA: TGTGCCAGCAGCCCCACACAAAACTATGGCTACACCTTC. Amino acid sequence: CASSPTQNYGYTF.

V gene TRBV7-2 combines with J gene TRBJ2-1; D possibly corresponds to TRBD2 (6 bases). Per the germline V gene, CDR1 is SGHTA and CDR2 is FQGNSA. V was pared by 2 bases and J by 9 bases, with 11 bases between. The CDR3 has 13 residues. The CDR3 sequence is CASSLNRGSEQFF. The CDR3 DNA sequence: TGTGCCAGCAGCTTAAACCGGGGGAGTGAGCAGTTCTTC.

This chain connects TRBV7-2 to TRBJ1-6; a possible D gene is TRBD1 (6 bases). Germline assignment: CDR1 SGHTA and CDR2 FQGNSA. The CDR3 is 15 residues long. Trimming removed 1 base at V and 6 bases at J, with 10 bases between. CDR3 amino acids: CASSLVGRGNSPLHF. As DNA, the CDR3 is TGTGCCAGCAGCTTAGTCGGCAGGGGTAATTCACCCCTCCACTTT.

The chain couples TRBV5-4 to TRBJ2-3; 13 nucleotides align to TRBD2. Germline V CDR1 and CDR2: SGHNT, YYREEE (reference sequence). J lost 2 bases, V lost 4 bases, and 7 bases had no gene match. The CDR3 sequence is 17 residues long. CDR3 in amino acids: CASSLPTSGGPTDTQYF. The CDR3 bases are TGTGCCAGCAGCCTGCCGACTAGCGGGGGGCCCACAGATACGCAGTATTTT.

The chain employs TRBV5-3 and TRBJ2-1, with D perhaps being TRBD1 or TRBD2 (5 bases each). TRBV5-3 is recorded as an ORF, its role being uncertain. The germline V and J ends were trimmed by 4 bases and 10 bases, with 12 bases remaining between them. The CDR3 runs to 12 residues. The CDR3 is CARSLSWGEQFF. The CDR3 region has the DNA TGTGCCAGAAGCCTAAGCTGGGGGGAGCAGTTCTTC.

This chain connects TRBV10-1 to TRBJ2-3; D unclear. The CDR3 runs to 15 residues. V lost 3 bases, J lost 2 bases, and 12 bases lay in between. CDR1 is WNHNN, CDR2 SYGVQD, per germline (reference sequence). In nucleotides, the CDR3 is TGCGCCAGCAGTGACATACCAACCGCCACAGATACGCAGTATTTT. Translated: CASSDIPTATDTQYF.

This clone was observed once. The rearrangement joins TRBV7-6 to TRBJ2-1; weak D call: TRBD1 (6 bases). CDR1 SGHVS and CDR2 FNYEAQ come from the germline V gene. The V end lost 3 bases, the J end lost 0 bases, and 15 bases lay between the germline ends. The CDR3 has 17 residues. CDR3 in DNA: TGTGCCAGCAGCTTTGGCCCTGGACAGCGCTCCTACAATGAGCAGTTCTTC. Its protein product is CASSFGPGQRSYNEQFF.